The present TCR beta chain was sequenced within a study of beta chain features in type 1 diabetes. Trimming took 0 bases from V and 4 from J, leaving 12 bases between them. Germline CDR1 SGHRS, CDR2 YFSETQ. The CDR3 has 15 amino acids. Since all of the isolated RNA was reverse transcribed, expressed TCRB transcripts were what got sequenced. The protocol was immunoSEQ multiplex PCR, while the TCRdb copy is restricted to in-frame clones and leaves out a portion. The table includes around 310,000 clones, about 11% detected once. The clonotype comes from a woman younger than 45 in good health. V and J are TRBV5-1 and TRBJ2-3; the D is unclear. Material: naive CD4+ T cells from blood. In nucleotides, the CDR3 is TGCGCCAGCAGCTTGGTCTCACTCGAGGCAGATACGCAGTATTTT. Translating it yields CASSLVSLEADTQYF.